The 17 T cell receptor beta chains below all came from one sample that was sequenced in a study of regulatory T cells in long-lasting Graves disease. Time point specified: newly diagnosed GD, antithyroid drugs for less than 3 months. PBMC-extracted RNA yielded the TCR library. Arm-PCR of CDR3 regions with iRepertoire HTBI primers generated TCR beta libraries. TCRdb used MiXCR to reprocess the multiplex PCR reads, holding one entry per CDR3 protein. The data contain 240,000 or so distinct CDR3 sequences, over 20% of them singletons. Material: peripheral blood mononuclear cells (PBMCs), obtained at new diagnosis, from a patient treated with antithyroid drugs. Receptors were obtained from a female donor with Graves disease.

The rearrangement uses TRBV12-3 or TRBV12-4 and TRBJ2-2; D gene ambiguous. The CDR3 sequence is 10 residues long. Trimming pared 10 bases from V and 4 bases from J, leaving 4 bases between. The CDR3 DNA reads TGTGCCACGGGCACCGGGGAGCTGTTTTTT. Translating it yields CATGTGELFF.

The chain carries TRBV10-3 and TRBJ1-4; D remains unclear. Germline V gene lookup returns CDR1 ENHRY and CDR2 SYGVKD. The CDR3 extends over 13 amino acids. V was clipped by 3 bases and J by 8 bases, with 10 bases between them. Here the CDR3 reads CAISEVVQEKLFF. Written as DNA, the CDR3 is TGTGCCATCAGTGAAGTGGTACAAGAAAAACTGTTTTTT.

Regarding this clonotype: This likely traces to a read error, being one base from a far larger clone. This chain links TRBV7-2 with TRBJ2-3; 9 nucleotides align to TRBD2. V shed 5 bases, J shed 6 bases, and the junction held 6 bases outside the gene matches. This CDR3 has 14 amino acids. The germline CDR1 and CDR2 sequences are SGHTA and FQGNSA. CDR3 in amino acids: CTSSLTSGRDTQYF. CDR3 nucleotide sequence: TGTACCAGCAGCCTGACTAGCGGTCGCGATACGCAGTATTTT.

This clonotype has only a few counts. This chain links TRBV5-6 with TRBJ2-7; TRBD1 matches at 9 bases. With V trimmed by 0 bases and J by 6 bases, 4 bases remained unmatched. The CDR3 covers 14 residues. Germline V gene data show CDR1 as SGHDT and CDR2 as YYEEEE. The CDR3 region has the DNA TGTGCCAGCAGCTTGGTTGGACAGGGGTCCGAGCAGTACTTC. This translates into CASSLVGQGSEQYF.

CDR3 DNA: TGTGCCAGCAGTGGTCCCCGAGGCGGGAGCACAGATACGCAGTATTTT. Translated, it gives CASSGPRGGSTDTQYF. This chain joins TRBV2 and TRBJ2-3; the D gene is possibly TRBD2 (5 bases). From germline, CDR1 is SNHLY and CDR2 FYNNEI. V lost 4 bases and J lost 0, with 14 bases in between. This CDR3 is 16 amino acids long.

CDR3: CASSSGLAGESGANVLTF. The CDR3 DNA follows: TGTGCCAGCAGCTCTGGACTAGCGGGAGAATCTGGGGCCAACGTCCTGACTTTC. J is TRBJ2-6 and V is TRBV7-3, with 13 positions matching TRBD2. The CDR3 extends over 18 amino acids. V shed 4 bases, J shed 1 base, and the junction held 4 bases outside the gene matches. Germline V gene lookup returns CDR1 SGHTA and CDR2 FQGTGA.

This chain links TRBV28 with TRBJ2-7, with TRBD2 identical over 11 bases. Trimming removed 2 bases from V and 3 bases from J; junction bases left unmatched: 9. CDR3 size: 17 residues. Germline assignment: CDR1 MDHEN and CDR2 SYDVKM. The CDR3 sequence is CASSLRTGTSGFYEQYF. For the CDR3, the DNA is TGTGCCAGCAGTTTACGCACAGGGACTAGCGGATTCTACGAGCAGTACTTC.

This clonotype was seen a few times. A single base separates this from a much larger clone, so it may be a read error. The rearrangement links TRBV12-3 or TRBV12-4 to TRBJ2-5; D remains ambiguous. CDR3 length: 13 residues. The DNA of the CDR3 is TGTGCCAGCAAGAAGGGCGCAGAAGAGTCCCAGTACTTC. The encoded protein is CASKKGAEESQYF.

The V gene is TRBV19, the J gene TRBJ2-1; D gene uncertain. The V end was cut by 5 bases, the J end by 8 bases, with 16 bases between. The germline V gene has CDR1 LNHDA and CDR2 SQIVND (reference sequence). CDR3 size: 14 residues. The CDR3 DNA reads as TGTGCCAGTAGTGGAAGGATTGGTGGCGATGAGCAGTTCTTC. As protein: CASSGRIGGDEQFF.

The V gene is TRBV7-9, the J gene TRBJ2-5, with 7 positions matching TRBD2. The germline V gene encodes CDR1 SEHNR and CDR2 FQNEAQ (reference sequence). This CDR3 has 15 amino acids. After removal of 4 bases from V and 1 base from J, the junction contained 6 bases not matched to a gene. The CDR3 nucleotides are TGTGCCAGCAGCTCCCCCCGGACTAGCCAAGAGACCCAGTACTTC. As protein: CASSSPRTSQETQYF.

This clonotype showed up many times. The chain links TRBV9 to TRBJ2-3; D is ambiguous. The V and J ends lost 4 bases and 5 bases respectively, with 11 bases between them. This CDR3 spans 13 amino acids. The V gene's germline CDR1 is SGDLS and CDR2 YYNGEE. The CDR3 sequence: CASSPHSEDTQYF. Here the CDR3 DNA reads TGTGCCAGCAGCCCCCATTCGGAAGATACGCAGTATTTT. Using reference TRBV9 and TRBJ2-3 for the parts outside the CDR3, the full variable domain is DSGVTQTPKHLITATGQRVTLRCSPRSGDLSVYWYQQSLDQGLQFLIQYYNGEERAKGNILERFSAQQFPDLHSELNLSSLELGDSALYFCASSPHSEDTQYFGPGTRLTVL.

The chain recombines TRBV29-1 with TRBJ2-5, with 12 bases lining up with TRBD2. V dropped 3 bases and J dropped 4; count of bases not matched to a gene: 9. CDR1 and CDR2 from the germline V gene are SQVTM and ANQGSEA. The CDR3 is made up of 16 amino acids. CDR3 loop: CSVDGLAGGPGETQYF. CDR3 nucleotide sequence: TGCAGCGTTGACGGGCTAGCGGGAGGGCCGGGAGAGACCCAGTACTTC.

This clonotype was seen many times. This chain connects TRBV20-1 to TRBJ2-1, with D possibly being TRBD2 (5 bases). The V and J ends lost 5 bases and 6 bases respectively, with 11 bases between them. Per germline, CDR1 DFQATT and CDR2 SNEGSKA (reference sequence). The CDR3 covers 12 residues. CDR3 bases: TGCAGTGCTTCCCGGAGGCTCAATGAGCAGTTCTTC. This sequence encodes CSASRRLNEQFF.

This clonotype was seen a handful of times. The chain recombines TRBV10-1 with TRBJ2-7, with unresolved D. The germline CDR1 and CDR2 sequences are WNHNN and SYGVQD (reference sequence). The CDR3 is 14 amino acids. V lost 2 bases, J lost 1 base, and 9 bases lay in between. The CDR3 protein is CASSETAVSYEQYF. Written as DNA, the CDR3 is TGCGCCAGCAGTGAGACAGCTGTATCCTACGAGCAGTACTTC.

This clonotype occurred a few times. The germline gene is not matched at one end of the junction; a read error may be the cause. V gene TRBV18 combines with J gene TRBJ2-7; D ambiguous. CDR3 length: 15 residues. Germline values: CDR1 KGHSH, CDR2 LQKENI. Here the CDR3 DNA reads TGTGCCAGCTCACCACAAAAAGGGCTCTCCTACAAGCAGTACTTC. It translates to CASSPQKGLSYKQYF.

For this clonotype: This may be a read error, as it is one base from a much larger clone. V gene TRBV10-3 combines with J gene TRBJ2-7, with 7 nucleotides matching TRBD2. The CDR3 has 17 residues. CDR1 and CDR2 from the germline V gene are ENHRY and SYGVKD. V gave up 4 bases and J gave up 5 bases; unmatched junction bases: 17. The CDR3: CAISALGLTGVKDEQYF. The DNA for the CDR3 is TGTGCCATCAGTGCCCTGGGACTAACGGGAGTGAAGGACGAGCAGTACTTC.

The CDR3 loop is CASRKGSGNQPQHF. CDR3 bases: TGTGCCAGCAGAAAGGGGTCGGGCAATCAGCCCCAGCATTTT. V gene TRBV6-2 or TRBV6-3 combines with J gene TRBJ1-5, with D perhaps TRBD1 (5 bases). V gave up 6 bases and J gave up 2 bases, with 11 bases separating them. This CDR3 is built from 14 residues. Germline CDR1 is MNHEY and CDR2 is SVGEGT.